This TCR beta chain is from a study of T cell responses to AZD1222 COVID-19 vaccine. Notes on the study in general: Without day 14 samples, only post-peak T cell repertoires were studied. In a largely white British group with more females than males, clonal diversity was possibly underestimated.

A remark on this clone: Antigen specificity is unknown.

The assay was immunoSEQ multiplex PCR, and TCRdb's table has in-frame clones only and misses some. Of about 120,000 clones listed, 80% to 90% were seen once; the top ten hold about 1.6%. Germline V gives CDR1 GTSNPN, CDR2 SVGIG (reference sequence). The CDR3 spans 13 residues. V was cut by 3 bases and J by 2 bases, with 9 bases left in between. The material was peripheral blood, obtained on day 0 of AZD1222 vaccination. This chain joins TRBV30 and TRBJ2-3; D gene uncertain. The sequence came from an adult in good health. The CDR3 is CAWSQRVTDTQYF. CDR3 DNA: TGTGCCTGGAGCCAGAGAGTCACAGATACGCAGTATTTT.